One sample yielded the 3 T cell receptor beta chains listed below, sequenced in a study of beta chain features in type 1 diabetes. Investigators reverse transcribed all isolated RNA, so they sequenced expressed TCRB transcripts. TCRdb keeps only in-frame clones here, not all; method: immunoSEQ multiplex PCR. The sample comprises under 300,000 clones, around 26% of which are singletons, and roughly 4% rests with the top ten. The sample taken for sequencing was central memory CD4+ T cells from blood. The receptors here all came from a man younger than 40 in good health.

The chain links TRBV5-1 to TRBJ2-3; TRBD2 might be the D (6 bases). Trimming shortened V by 4 bases and J by 2 bases, and 11 bases separated the two germline ends. CDR3 length equals 14 residues. The V gene's germline CDR1 is SGHRS and CDR2 YFSETQ. CDR3 nucleotides: TGCGCCAGCAGCCTTAGCGGAGACACAGATACGCAGTATTTT. As protein: CASSLSGDTDTQYF.

This clone was seen a handful of times. The chain links TRBV4-3 to TRBJ2-6; D is unresolved. The V gene lost 4 bases and the J gene lost 4 bases, with 14 bases spanning the gap. In germline, CDR1 is LGHNA, CDR2 YSLEER. The CDR3 is made up of 16 amino acids. The CDR3: CASSPADRRGANVLTF. The CDR3 nucleotides are TGCGCCAGCAGCCCAGCAGACCGGCGGGGGGCCAACGTCCTGACTTTC.

This clone appeared a few times. The rearrangement links TRBV11-3 to TRBJ2-3; D is uncertain. The CDR3 loop spans 14 amino acids. V gave up 0 bases and J gave up 8 bases, with 12 bases separating them. In germline, CDR1 is SGHNT, CDR2 YENEEA. The CDR3 DNA is TGTGCCAGCAGCTTAGAGTTAGGCTTGGGTACGCAGTATTTT. Amino acids: CASSLELGLGTQYF.